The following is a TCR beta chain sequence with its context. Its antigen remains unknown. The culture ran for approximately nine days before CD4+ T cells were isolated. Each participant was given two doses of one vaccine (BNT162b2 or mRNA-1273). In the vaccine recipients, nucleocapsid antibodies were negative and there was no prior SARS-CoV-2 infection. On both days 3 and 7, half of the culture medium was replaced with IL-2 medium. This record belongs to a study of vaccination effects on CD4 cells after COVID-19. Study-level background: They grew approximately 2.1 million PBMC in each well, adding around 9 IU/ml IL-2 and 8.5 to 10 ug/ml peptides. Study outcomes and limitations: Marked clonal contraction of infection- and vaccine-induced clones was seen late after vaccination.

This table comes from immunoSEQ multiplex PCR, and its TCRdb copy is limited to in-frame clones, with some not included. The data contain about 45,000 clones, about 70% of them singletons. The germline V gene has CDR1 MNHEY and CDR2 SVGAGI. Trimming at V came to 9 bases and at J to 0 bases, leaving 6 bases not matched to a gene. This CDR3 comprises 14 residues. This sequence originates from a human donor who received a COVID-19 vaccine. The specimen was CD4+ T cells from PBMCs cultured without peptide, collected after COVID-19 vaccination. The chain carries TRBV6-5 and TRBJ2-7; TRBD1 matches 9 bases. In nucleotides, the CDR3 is TGTGCCAGTTACCGGGACAGGGTCTCCTACGAGCAGTACTTC. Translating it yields CASYRDRVSYEQYF.